This T cell receptor (beta chain) was found in a study of T cell repertoires and Cas9 in healthy adults. Study as a whole: Characterization of SpCas9-reactive CD4 and CD8 T cells covered multi-effector potency, cytotoxicity and lineage.

As regards this clone: The antigen remains undetermined.

The CDR3 has 11 residues. Trimming removed 6 bases at V and 6 bases at J, with 11 bases between. CDR1 and CDR2 from the germline V gene are DFQATT and SNEGSKA (reference sequence). Study conclusions and caveats: SpCas9-reactive regulatory T cells reportedly mitigated SpCas9-reactive effector T cells in vitro.

Method: immunoSEQ multiplex PCR; TCRdb's copy keeps in-frame clones and lacks some. Found here are 20,000 to 25,000 clones, just under 95% of them singletons; the top ten hold 0.84%. The V and J genes are TRBV20-1 and TRBJ1-1, with D unclear. The receptor was derived from a human donor in good health. Sequencing was done on a sample of CD4+ effector T cells (CD127+, CD25-, CD137-, CD154-) from PBMCs; culture status not recorded. Here the CDR3 reads CSALGLSEAFF. The CDR3 region has the DNA TGCAGTGCATTGGGGTTGTCTGAAGCTTTCTTT.